This entry lists 23 T cell receptor beta chains sequenced from one sample in a study of control samples from healthy donors and cancer patients. Profiled with immunoSEQ multiplex PCR; TCRdb holds only in-frame clones, not every one. The data show approximately 52,000 clones, 95% to 97% seen once. The sample was blood. All receptors derive from a young woman in good health.

The chain is built from TRBV11-2 and TRBJ2-2, with a tentative D call TRBD2 (6 bases). Trimming shortened V by 3 bases and J by 4 bases, and 15 bases separated the two germline ends. The CDR3 sequence is 16 residues long. The germline V gene has CDR1 SGHAT and CDR2 FQNNGV. The CDR3 sequence: CASSLGLRRTTGELFF. The CDR3 DNA is TGTGCCAGCAGCTTGGGACTGCGTAGGACCACCGGGGAGCTGTTTTTT. Full variable domain (rest looked up from reference TRBV11-2 and TRBJ2-2): EAGVAQSPRYKIIEKRQSVAFWCNPISGHATLYWYQQILGQGPKLLIQFQNNGVVDDSQLPKDRFSAERLKGVDSTLKIQPAKLEDSAVYLCASSLGLRRTTGELFFGEGSRLTVL.

The chain combines TRBV7-2 with TRBJ1-1, with a possible D match to TRBD1 (6 bases). Germline CDR1 and CDR2: SGHTA and FQGNSA. Trimming pared 5 bases from V and 5 bases from J, leaving 24 bases between. CDR3 length equals 17 residues. The CDR3 loop is CASSPSLRLRGGTEAFF. In nucleotides, the CDR3 is TGTGCCAGCAGCCCCTCCCTGAGGTTGAGGGGGGGTACTGAAGCTTTCTTT.

This clone was detected only once. This chain links TRBV7-2 with TRBJ1-5, with TRBD1 matching 9 bases. V gave up 3 bases and J gave up 5 bases; unmatched junction bases: 2. Germline loops: CDR1 SGHTA, CDR2 FQGNSA. The CDR3 has 14 residues. The CDR3 coding sequence is TGTGCCAGCAGCTTGCGACAGGGGGATCAGCCCCAGCATTTT. This translates into CASSLRQGDQPQHF.

This clone was detected only once. The rearrangement links TRBV12-3 or TRBV12-4 to TRBJ1-4; D not resolved. Trimming cost V 1 base and J 8 bases, with 5 bases left between them. The CDR3 extends over 12 amino acids. The CDR3 DNA is TGTGCCAGCAGTTTAGTAAGGGAAAAACTGTTTTTT. As protein: CASSLVREKLFF.

V and J are TRBV25-1 and TRBJ1-1; unclear D gene. CDR1 and CDR2 (germline): MGHDK, SYGVNS. Trimming took off 5 bases at V and 1 base at J, with 8 bases between the two ends. CDR3 size: 13 residues. The CDR3 loop is CASSIHKNTEAFF. Written as DNA, the CDR3 is TGTGCCAGCAGTATCCACAAGAACACTGAAGCTTTCTTT.

The chain couples TRBV7-8 to TRBJ1-2; D possibly corresponds to TRBD1 (5 bases). The V end was cut by 8 bases, the J end by 0 bases, with 19 bases between. The CDR3 is made up of 16 amino acids. From germline, CDR1 is SGHVS and CDR2 FQNEAQ. The CDR3 nucleotides read TGTGCCAGCGAGCCAATCGGGGGAATAGCTAACTATGGCTACACCTTC. It is translated as CASEPIGGIANYGYTF.

The V and J genes are TRBV30 and TRBJ1-1, with no clear D. The CDR3 consists of 11 residues. Trimming cost V 5 bases and J 3 bases, with 7 bases left between them. Germline assignment: CDR1 GTSNPN and CDR2 SVGIG (reference sequence). The CDR3: CAWVGYTEAFF. The CDR3 nucleotides read TGTGCCTGGGTTGGTTACACTGAAGCTTTCTTT. The full variable domain, its missing parts supplied by reference TRBV30 and TRBJ1-1, is SQTIHQWPATLVQPVGSPLSLECTVEGTSNPNLYWYRQAAGRGLQLLFYSVGIGQISSEVPQNLSASRPQDRQFILSSKKLLLSDSGFYLCAWVGYTEAFFGQGTRLTVV.

This chain connects TRBV6-5 to TRBJ1-2; D perhaps matches TRBD1 (6 bases). CDR1 is MNHEY, CDR2 SVGAGI, per germline. V gave up 5 bases and J gave up 0 bases, with 10 bases separating them. This CDR3 spans 14 amino acids. The CDR3 is CASSTRTANYGYTF. CDR3 coding DNA: TGTGCCAGCAGTACGCGGACAGCTAACTATGGCTACACCTTC.

The chain combines TRBV9 with TRBJ2-1, with TRBD2 as a possible D gene (5 bases). V lost 1 base, J lost 12 bases, and 20 bases lay in between. The CDR3 has 15 amino acids. The germline V gene has CDR1 SGDLS and CDR2 YYNGEE. The CDR3 protein is CASSVNADTGMWQFF. The CDR3 nucleotides read TGTGCCAGCAGCGTAAATGCCGACACGGGGATGTGGCAGTTCTTC.

V gene TRBV30 combines with J gene TRBJ1-5; D remains ambiguous. CDR1 and CDR2 from the germline V gene are GTSNPN and SVGIG (reference sequence). The CDR3 runs to 13 residues. V lost 5 bases to trimming and J lost 4 bases, with 12 bases between them. DNA of the CDR3: TGTGCCTGGGGAACAGAGTTAAATCAGCCCCAGCATTTT. Residues: CAWGTELNQPQHF.

The V call is TRBV7-2, the J call TRBJ2-3; D perhaps matches TRBD2 (6 bases). Trimming took 5 bases from V and 7 from J, leaving 16 bases between them. Germline V gene lookup returns CDR1 SGHTA and CDR2 FQGNSA. The CDR3 is 14 amino acids. As DNA, the CDR3 is TGTGCCAGCAGCCCCGGCATGGCGGGGAATACGCAGTATTTT. Its translation is CASSPGMAGNTQYF.

CDR3 bases: TGTGCCAGCACCCCGTTCAGCTCTGGAAACACCATATATTTT. Encoded protein: CASTPFSSGNTIYF. This chain joins TRBV6-5 and TRBJ1-3; no clear D. Trimming took 7 bases from V and 0 from J, leaving 10 bases between them. Germline V lookup: CDR1 MNHEY, CDR2 SVGAGI. The CDR3 runs 14 residues.

This clone was detected a few times. The gene calls are TRBV7-9 and TRBJ2-1; TRBD2 agrees at 13 bases. The CDR3 is 17 amino acids. V was clipped by 5 bases and J by 4 bases; unmatched bases: 8. Germline V gives CDR1 SEHNR, CDR2 FQNEAQ (reference sequence). The CDR3: CASSPVRLAGGYNEQFF. CDR3 DNA sequence: TGTGCCAGCAGCCCCGTTCGACTAGCGGGGGGTTACAATGAGCAGTTCTTC.

V is TRBV2 and J is TRBJ1-5; 8 positions match TRBD1. V trimming: 4 bases; J trimming: 7 bases; junction bases outside the gene matches: 9. The CDR3 has 15 amino acids. Germline values: CDR1 SNHLY, CDR2 FYNNEI. In nucleotides, the CDR3 is TGTGCCAGCAGTGGAGGTACAGGGGGAGGCCAGCCCCAGCATTTT. Translated: CASSGGTGGGQPQHF.

The rearrangement joins TRBV7-2 to TRBJ2-1; 9 bases line up with TRBD2. The length of the CDR3 is 15 residues. Unmatched junction bases numbered 6, after V lost 5 bases and J lost 4 bases. Germline CDR1 reads SGHTA; CDR2 reads FQGNSA. CDR3 protein: CASSAPLAGYNEQFF. CDR3 nucleotides: TGTGCCAGCAGCGCCCCCCTAGCGGGGTACAATGAGCAGTTCTTC.

This rearrangement joins TRBV27 to TRBJ2-1; 12 nucleotides agree with TRBD2. V lost 3 bases to trimming and J lost 4 bases; unmatched junction nucleotides: 4. Germline values: CDR1 MNHEY, CDR2 SMNVEV (reference sequence). The CDR3 spans 16 residues. The CDR3 DNA reads TGTGCCAGCAGTTTCTACGGACTAGCGGGGTACAATGAGCAGTTCTTC. Its protein is CASSFYGLAGYNEQFF.

The CDR3 nucleotides read TGCGCCAGCAGCAGCAATCCACAGCGTAGGGTTGAAAAACTGTTTTTT. Protein sequence: CASSSNPQRRVEKLFF. The V and J genes are TRBV5-1 and TRBJ1-4; no clear D gene. The germline CDR1 and CDR2 sequences are SGHRS and YFSETQ. The CDR3 runs 16 residues. The V gene lost 4 bases and the J gene lost 7 bases, with 20 bases spanning the gap.

The chain has TRBV7-9 and TRBJ2-1; the D is unclear. Germline lookup yields CDR1 SEHNR and CDR2 FQNEAQ (reference sequence). The length of the CDR3 is 18 residues. V dropped 2 bases and J dropped 3 bases, with 20 bases sitting between them. The CDR3: CASSLTPVALMDYNEQFF. CDR3 DNA: TGTGCCAGCAGCTTAACTCCCGTGGCTCTTATGGACTACAATGAGCAGTTCTTC.

This chain connects TRBV4-1 to TRBJ2-1; D call uncertain. CDR1 is MGHRA and CDR2 is YSYEKL in the germline V gene. The CDR3 is made up of 13 amino acids. V lost 0 bases to trimming and J lost 10 bases, with 10 bases between them. This CDR3 reads CASSQDVSWEQFF. The CDR3 bases are TGCGCCAGCAGCCAAGATGTGAGCTGGGAGCAGTTCTTC.

Concerning this clone itself: Other DNA sequences in this sample translate to the same CDR3. The V call is TRBV20-1, the J call TRBJ1-5, with unresolved D. The CDR3 runs to 13 residues. Germline CDR1 DFQATT, CDR2 SNEGSKA (reference sequence). V lost 3 bases and J lost 5, with 11 bases in between. The CDR3 protein is CSASLGRDQPQHF. CDR3 coding DNA: TGCAGTGCTAGTTTGGGAAGGGATCAGCCCCAGCATTTT.

This chain joins TRBV18 and TRBJ1-1; no clear D. This CDR3 has 15 residues. V lost 0 bases, J lost 3 bases, and 11 bases lay in between. Germline assignment: CDR1 KGHSH and CDR2 LQKENI. In nucleotides, the CDR3 is TGTGCCAGCTCACCACCGAATGGATTTGACACTGAAGCTTTCTTT. Translated: CASSPPNGFDTEAFF. Full variable domain (remainder filled in from reference TRBV18 and TRBJ1-1): NAGVMQNPRHLVRRRGQEARLRCSPMKGHSHVYWYRQLPEEGLKFMVYLQKENIIDESGMPKERFSAEFPKEGPSILRIQQVVRGDSAAYFCASSPPNGFDTEAFFGQGTRLTVV.

CDR3 DNA sequence: TGTGCCAGCAGCGTAGGGTCTGGGAACACTGAAGCTTTCTTT. Its protein product is CASSVGSGNTEAFF. V is TRBV7-9 and J is TRBJ1-1, with D hard to call. Germline lookup yields CDR1 SEHNR and CDR2 FQNEAQ (reference sequence). V was cut by 5 bases and J by 1 base, with 11 bases left in between. The CDR3 is made up of 14 amino acids.

This chain connects TRBV5-1 to TRBJ1-1; the match to TRBD1 covers 7 bases. CDR3 length: 15 residues. J gave up 7 bases and V 0 bases, and 9 bases lay outside the gene matches. Germline V gene lookup returns CDR1 SGHRS and CDR2 YFSETQ. The CDR3 nucleotides read TGCGCCAGCAGCTTGGGCCTAGGACAGGAGAGTGAAGCTTTCTTT. Residues: CASSLGLGQESEAFF.